This TCR beta chain was recorded in a study of early T cells in non-severe SARS-CoV-2 infection. Unique molecular identifiers (one per individual cDNA molecule) were attached. MiXCR, applied by TCRdb to the 5' RACE reads, yields one record per CDR3 protein. The sample shows over 55,000 distinct CDR3 sequences, 9.5% to 15% of them seen only once. The germline V and J ends were trimmed by 2 bases and 6 bases, with 8 bases remaining between them. This CDR3 region has 14 residues. This clonotype has at least ten counts. Its antigen is unidentified. Overall study findings and caveats: In VDJdb matching, anti-spike CD8 responses were favored while private and CD4 specificities went missing.

Sequencing input: whole blood. V and J are TRBV12-3 or TRBV12-4 and TRBJ1-6; D remains ambiguous. This clonotype was obtained from an adult who was a healthcare worker with PCR-confirmed SARS-CoV-2 infection or an uninfected control (not recorded which). The CDR3 DNA sequence: TGTGCCAGCAGTTTATCTTGGAGTAATTCACCCCTCCACTTT. Translating it yields CASSLSWSNSPLHF.